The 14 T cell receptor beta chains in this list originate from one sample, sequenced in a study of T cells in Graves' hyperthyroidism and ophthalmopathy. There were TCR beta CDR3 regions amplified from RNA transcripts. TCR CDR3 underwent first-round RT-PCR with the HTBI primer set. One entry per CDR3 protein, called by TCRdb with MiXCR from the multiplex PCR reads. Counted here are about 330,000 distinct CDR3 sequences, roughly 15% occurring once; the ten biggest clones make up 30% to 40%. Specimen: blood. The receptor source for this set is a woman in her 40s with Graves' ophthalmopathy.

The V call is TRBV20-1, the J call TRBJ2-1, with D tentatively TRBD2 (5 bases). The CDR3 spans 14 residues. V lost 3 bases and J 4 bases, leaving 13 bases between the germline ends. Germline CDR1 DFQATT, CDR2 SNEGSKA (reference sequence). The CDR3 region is CSASVRVAYNEQFF. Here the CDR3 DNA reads TGCAGTGCTAGCGTGCGGGTAGCATACAATGAGCAGTTCTTC.

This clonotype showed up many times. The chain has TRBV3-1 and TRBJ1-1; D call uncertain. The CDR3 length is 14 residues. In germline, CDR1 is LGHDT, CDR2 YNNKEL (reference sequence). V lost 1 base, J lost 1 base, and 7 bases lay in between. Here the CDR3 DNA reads TGTGCCAGCAGCCAAGGACGGAGGAACACTGAAGCTTTCTTT. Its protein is CASSQGRRNTEAFF.

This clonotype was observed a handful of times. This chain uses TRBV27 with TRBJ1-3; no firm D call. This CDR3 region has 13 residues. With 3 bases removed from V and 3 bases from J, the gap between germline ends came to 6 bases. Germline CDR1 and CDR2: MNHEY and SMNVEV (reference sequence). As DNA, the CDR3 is TGTGCCAGCAGTTTTGCCCATGGAAACACCATATATTTT. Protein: CASSFAHGNTIYF.

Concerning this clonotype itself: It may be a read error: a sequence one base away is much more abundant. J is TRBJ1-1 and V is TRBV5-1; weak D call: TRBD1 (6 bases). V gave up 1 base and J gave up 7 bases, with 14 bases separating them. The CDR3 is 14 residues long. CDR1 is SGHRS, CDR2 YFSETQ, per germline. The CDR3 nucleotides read TGCGCCAGCAGCTTGCTTCAGGGGCGGAATGAAGCTTTCTTT. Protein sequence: CASSLLQGRNEAFF.

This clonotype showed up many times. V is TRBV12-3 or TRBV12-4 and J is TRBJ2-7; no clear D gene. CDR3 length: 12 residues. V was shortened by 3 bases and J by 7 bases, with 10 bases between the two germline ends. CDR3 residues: CASSLSGIEQYF. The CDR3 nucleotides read TGTGCCAGCAGTTTGAGTGGGATTGAGCAGTACTTC.

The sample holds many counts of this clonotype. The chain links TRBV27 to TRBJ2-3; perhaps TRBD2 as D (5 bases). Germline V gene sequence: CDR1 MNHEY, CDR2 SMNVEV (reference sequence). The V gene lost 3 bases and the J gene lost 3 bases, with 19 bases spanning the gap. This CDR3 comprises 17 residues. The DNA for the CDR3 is TGTGCCAGCAGTTTTAGGTCGGGAAAACCCCGGACAGATACGCAGTATTTT. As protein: CASSFRSGKPRTDTQYF.

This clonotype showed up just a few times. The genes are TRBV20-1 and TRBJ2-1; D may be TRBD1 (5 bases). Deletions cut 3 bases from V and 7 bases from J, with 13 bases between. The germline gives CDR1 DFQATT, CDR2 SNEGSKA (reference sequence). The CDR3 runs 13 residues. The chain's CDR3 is CSARRSGLNEQFF. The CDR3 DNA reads TGCAGTGCTAGGCGATCAGGGCTAAATGAGCAGTTCTTC.

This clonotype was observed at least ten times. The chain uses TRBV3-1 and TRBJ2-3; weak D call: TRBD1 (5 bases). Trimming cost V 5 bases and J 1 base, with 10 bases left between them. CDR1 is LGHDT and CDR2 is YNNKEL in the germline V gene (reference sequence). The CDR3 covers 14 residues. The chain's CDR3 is CASSRGVRTDTQYF. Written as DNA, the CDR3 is TGTGCCAGCAGCAGGGGTGTGCGCACAGATACGCAGTATTTT.

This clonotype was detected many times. CDR3 coding DNA: TGTGCCAGCAAGCGAAATGGCGCCCGGCGGGGTGGGTACGAGCAGTACTTC. It codes for CASKRNGARRGGYEQYF. This chain connects TRBV2 to TRBJ2-7; perhaps TRBD2 as D (6 bases). Germline assignment: CDR1 SNHLY and CDR2 FYNNEI. The CDR3 consists of 17 residues. The V end lost 7 bases, the J end lost 4 bases, and 26 bases lay between the germline ends.

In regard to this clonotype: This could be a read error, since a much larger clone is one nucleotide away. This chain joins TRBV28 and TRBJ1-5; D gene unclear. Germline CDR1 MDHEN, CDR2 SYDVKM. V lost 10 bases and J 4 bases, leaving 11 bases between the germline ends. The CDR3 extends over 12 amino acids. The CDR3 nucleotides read TGTGCCACCGAGAAAACTAATCAGCCCCAGCATTTT. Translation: CATEKTNQPQHF.

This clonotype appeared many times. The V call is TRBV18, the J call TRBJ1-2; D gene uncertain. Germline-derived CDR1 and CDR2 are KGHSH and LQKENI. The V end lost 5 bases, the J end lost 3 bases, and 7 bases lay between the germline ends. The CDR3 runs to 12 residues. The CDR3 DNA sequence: TGTGCCAGCTCAGTCGAGGACTATGGCTACACCTTC. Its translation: CASSVEDYGYTF.

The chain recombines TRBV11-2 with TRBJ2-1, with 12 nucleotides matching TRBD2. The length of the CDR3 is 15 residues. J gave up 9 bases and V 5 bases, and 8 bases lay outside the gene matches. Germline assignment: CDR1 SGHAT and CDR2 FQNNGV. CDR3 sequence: CASSNLAGGPAEQFF. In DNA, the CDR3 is TGTGCCAGCAGCAATCTAGCGGGGGGGCCGGCTGAGCAGTTCTTC.

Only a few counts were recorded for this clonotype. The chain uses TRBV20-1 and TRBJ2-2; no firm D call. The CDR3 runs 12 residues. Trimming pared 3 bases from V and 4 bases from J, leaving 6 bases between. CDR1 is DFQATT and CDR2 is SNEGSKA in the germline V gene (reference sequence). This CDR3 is CSARSPTGELFF. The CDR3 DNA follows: TGCAGTGCTAGGTCCCCCACCGGGGAGCTGTTTTTT.

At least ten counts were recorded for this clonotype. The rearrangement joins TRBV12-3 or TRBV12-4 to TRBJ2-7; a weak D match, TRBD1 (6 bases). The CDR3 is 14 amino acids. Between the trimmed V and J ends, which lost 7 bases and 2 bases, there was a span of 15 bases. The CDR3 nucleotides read TGTGCCAGCATCCTGGACAGTAGACCCTACGAGCAGTACTTC. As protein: CASILDSRPYEQYF.